These T cell receptor beta chains were read from a single sample in a study of PD-L1 blockade in urothelial cancer. Clones were read by immunoSEQ multiplex PCR, and TCRdb kept only the in-frame ones, dropping some. Among approximately 91,000 clones listed, over 80% were seen once. Sequences were derived from PBMCs, sampled around atezolizumab (anti-PD-L1) treatment. The source is a man between 70 and 80 years old with urothelial cancer. The CDR3 runs from the conserved cysteine through the conserved F or W.

TRBV19 CASSISSAGSYGYTF
TRBV9 CASSVGTSVRGNEQFF
TRBV6-6 CASSLIEGRETQYF
TRBV9 CASSVGDRERDSPLHF
TRBV7-7 CASSLGTGPTYEQYF
TRBV7-8 CASSLAGGNTEAFF
TRBV27 CASSLSFRGKEQYF
TRBV6-1 CASSEVTAAGELFF
TRBV7-8 CASSLPVNTEAFF
TRBV7-9 CASSLALANNEQFF
TRBV5-1 CASSLGLAGWSNEQFF
TRBV6-5 CASTPSGGAGETQYF
TRBV9 CASSVTSGGAGEQFF
TRBV7-9 CASSVTGAQHYGYTF
TRBV18 CASSPPLAGSYNEQFF
TRBV19 CASSRQQGARHGYTF
TRBV5-1 CASRSGTGVAETQYF
TRBV29-1 CSAESRTSGSGELFF
TRBV6-1 CASSELPGIAGNTIYF
TRBV6-1 CAIKGDRHSYEQYF
TRBV9 CASSTGLAGGFYEQYF
TRBV18 CASSPQGAGEQYF
TRBV7-2 CASSSLTSGPRQGETQYF
TRBV6-5 CASSYGSLDRSSPLHF
TRBV7-2 CASSSGQGIYGYTF
TRBV15 CATSRDPGPGGETQYF
TRBV7-9 CASTLMGGPSTDTQYF
TRBV11-2 CASSLGGGPETQYF
TRBV29-1 CSAGTFGQGRETQYF
TRBV5-1 CASSVTPGTEAFF
TRBV29-1 CSVHSGDEQYF
TRBV19 CASSIPGIQETQYF